The 31 T cell receptor beta chains reported below all come from one sample, sequenced in a study of PD-1 blockade in classical Hodgkin lymphoma. Time point specified: cycle 4 day 1 (C4D1), after about 6 weeks of nivolumab. Every patient was affected by relapse after autologous stem cell transplantation, while exposure to brentuximab vedotin was not uniform. The assay was immunoSEQ multiplex PCR, and TCRdb's table has in-frame clones only and misses some. The sample has roughly 50,000 clones; about 89% are singletons. Sequences were derived from peripheral blood mononuclear cells (PBMCs), sampled before the fourth cycle of nivolumab. These receptors all come from a human donor with classical Hodgkin lymphoma.

The chain joins TRBV18 to TRBJ1-1; 7 nucleotides agree with TRBD1. CDR1 KGHSH and CDR2 LQKENI come from the germline V gene. V shed 2 bases, J shed 1 base, and the junction held 10 bases outside the gene matches. CDR3 length: 17 amino acids. CDR3 coding DNA: TGTGCCAGCTCACCAATCCCAGGGGGAGGTCGGAACACTGAAGCTTTCTTT. It is translated as CASSPIPGGGRNTEAFF.

The V gene is TRBV6-1, the J gene TRBJ1-5; a possible D gene is TRBD1 (5 bases). Germline V gene data show CDR1 as MNHNS and CDR2 as SASEGT. The CDR3 runs to 16 residues. V gave up 1 base and J gave up 2 bases, with 12 bases separating them. CDR3 loop: CASSEEAGQGNQPQHF. For the CDR3, the DNA is TGTGCCAGCAGTGAAGAGGCGGGGCAGGGCAATCAGCCCCAGCATTTT.

The chain recombines TRBV6-5 with TRBJ1-6, with D maybe TRBD1 (5 bases). Trimming left V 6 bases short and J 10 bases short, with 19 bases between. CDR1 is MNHEY and CDR2 is SVGAGI in the germline V gene. The CDR3 extends over 15 amino acids. CDR3 sequence reads: CASSRADSGGSPLHF. CDR3 coding DNA: TGTGCCAGCAGCAGAGCCGACAGTGGAGGATCACCCCTCCACTTT.

This rearrangement joins TRBV25-1 to TRBJ2-3; 10 nucleotides align to TRBD2. Germline values: CDR1 MGHDK, CDR2 SYGVNS. CDR3 length: 17 residues. Losses at the gene ends were 0 bases for V and 1 base for J; bases not matched to a gene: 4. DNA of the CDR3: TGTGCCAGCAGTGAATATGGAGCGGGAGGGGGCACAGATACGCAGTATTTT. Amino acids: CASSEYGAGGGTDTQYF.

This clone occurred a few times. This chain joins TRBV19 and TRBJ2-1, with a tentative D call TRBD2 (5 bases). Germline-derived CDR1 and CDR2 are LNHDA and SQIVND (reference sequence). V was clipped by 5 bases and J by 7 bases, with 12 bases between them. The CDR3 runs to 13 residues. The CDR3 nucleotides are TGTGCCAGTAGTGAACGCTCGGGGAATGAGCAGTTCTTC. This gives the protein CASSERSGNEQFF.

The chain is built from TRBV29-1 and TRBJ2-3, with 9 bases aligning to TRBD1. The ends lost 2 bases at V and 4 bases at J; junction bases unmatched: 4. The CDR3 contains 14 residues. CDR1 and CDR2 (germline): SQVTM, ANQGSEA. In DNA form, the CDR3 reads TGCAGCGTTGAACGGGACAGGGCCCCAGATACGCAGTATTTT. It specifies CSVERDRAPDTQYF.

The rearrangement links TRBV7-9 to TRBJ2-7; maybe TRBD2 (5 bases). Germline values: CDR1 SEHNR, CDR2 FQNEAQ (reference sequence). The CDR3 covers 13 residues. V was trimmed by 5 bases and J by 2 bases, leaving 10 bases between them. The CDR3 bases are TGTGCCAGCAGCCCCCGGACTGCCTACGAGCAGTACTTC. It codes for CASSPRTAYEQYF.

The rearrangement links TRBV5-1 to TRBJ1-1; D ambiguous. V gave up 1 base and J gave up 4 bases, with 8 bases separating them. CDR3 size: 13 residues. The germline gives CDR1 SGHRS, CDR2 YFSETQ. The CDR3 spells CASSLQSATEAFF. The CDR3 DNA reads as TGCGCCAGCAGCTTGCAGAGCGCCACTGAAGCTTTCTTT.

The count of this clone is one. The V and J genes are TRBV6-6 and TRBJ2-7; TRBD1 matches at 7 bases. CDR1 and CDR2 (germline): MNHNY, SVGAGI (reference sequence). The CDR3 has 15 amino acids. V lost 2 bases and J lost 3; bases outside the gene matches: 7. CDR3 in amino acids: CASSYVGGAGYEQYF. The CDR3 bases are TGTGCCAGCAGTTACGTAGGGGGCGCAGGCTACGAGCAGTACTTC.

V is TRBV7-9 and J is TRBJ2-7; the D gene is possibly TRBD1 (6 bases). Trimming shortened V by 6 bases and J by 1 base, and 16 bases separated the two germline ends. The CDR3 loop spans 15 amino acids. The germline gives CDR1 SEHNR, CDR2 FQNEAQ (reference sequence). The CDR3 sequence: CASSFYDRHSYEQYF. The CDR3 DNA follows: TGTGCCAGCAGTTTTTATGACAGGCATTCCTACGAGCAGTACTTC.

The chain couples TRBV6-6 to TRBJ1-4, with D perhaps TRBD1 (6 bases). V gave up 7 bases and J gave up 7 bases, with 16 bases separating them. The CDR3 length is 14 residues. Germline assignment: CDR1 MNHNY and CDR2 SVGAGI (reference sequence). In DNA form, the CDR3 reads TGTGCCAGCACCGAACAGGGATTCGGTGAAAAACTGTTTTTT. The encoded protein is CASTEQGFGEKLFF.

This chain uses TRBV28 with TRBJ1-5, with 10 bases that match TRBD1. The junction had 12 bases not matched to a gene; V was cut back by 5 bases and J by 8 bases. CDR1 is MDHEN, CDR2 SYDVKM, per germline. The CDR3 is made up of 16 amino acids. The CDR3 here is CASSNRDRGLNEPQHF. CDR3 nucleotide sequence: TGTGCCAGCAGTAACCGGGACAGGGGCCTTAATGAGCCCCAGCATTTT.

This rearrangement joins TRBV27 to TRBJ2-1; D might be TRBD2 (7 bases). V was trimmed by 7 bases and J by 5 bases, leaving 18 bases between them. The CDR3 totals 15 residues. Germline V gene data show CDR1 as MNHEY and CDR2 as SMNVEV (reference sequence). The CDR3 spells CASTTPGGTNNEQFF. CDR3 sequence (DNA): TGTGCCAGCACCACTCCGGGGGGCACAAACAATGAGCAGTTCTTC.

The rearrangement joins TRBV27 to TRBJ2-2, with D perhaps TRBD1 or TRBD2 (6 bases each). The germline V gene has CDR1 MNHEY and CDR2 SMNVEV (reference sequence). Trimming removed 0 bases at V and 7 bases at J, with 15 bases between. There are 16 residues in the CDR3. The DNA of the CDR3 is TGTGCCAGCAGTTTATCGATTTGGGGGGCTGGCGGGGAGCTGTTTTTT. Protein: CASSLSIWGAGGELFF.

This chain joins TRBV4-3 and TRBJ2-1, with a tentative D call TRBD1 (6 bases). Trimming removed 4 bases at V and 6 bases at J, with 13 bases between. The CDR3 is made up of 14 amino acids. From germline, CDR1 is LGHNA and CDR2 YSLEER. The CDR3, as DNA: TGCGCCAGCAGCCGGGGGCTTGGCCTCAATGAGCAGTTCTTC. Its protein product is CASSRGLGLNEQFF.

Here the CDR3 DNA reads TGTGCCAGCAGTGAAGTGTACACAGATACGCAGTATTTT. Its translation is CASSEVYTDTQYF. This sequence joins TRBV6-1 and TRBJ2-3; D remains ambiguous. CDR1 and CDR2 (germline): MNHNS, SASEGT. The CDR3 has 13 amino acids. V shed 1 base and J shed 2 bases, with 4 bases lying between them.

This rearrangement joins TRBV5-4 to TRBJ2-5, with 8 nucleotides matching TRBD1. Looked up from germline, CDR1 is SGHNT and CDR2 is YYREEE (reference sequence). The CDR3 runs to 12 residues. V lost 0 bases to trimming and J lost 12 bases; unmatched junction nucleotides: 4. The CDR3: CASSLAGGQEYF. The CDR3 region has the DNA TGTGCCAGCAGCTTGGCTGGGGGACAGGAGTACTTC.

The chain joins TRBV27 to TRBJ1-4; TRBD1 matches 7 bases. The V gene's germline CDR1 is MNHEY and CDR2 SMNVEV (reference sequence). The V and J ends lost 6 bases and 4 bases, in that order; junction bases with no gene match: 8. This CDR3 spans 15 amino acids. The CDR3 DNA follows: TGTGCCAGCAGGTCACAGGGGCCCTTTAATGAAAAACTGTTTTTT. The encoded protein is CASRSQGPFNEKLFF.

The sample holds a few counts of this clone. This sequence joins TRBV5-1 and TRBJ2-2; D unresolved. V lost 4 bases to trimming and J lost 4 bases, with 14 bases between them. The CDR3 has 15 amino acids. In germline, CDR1 is SGHRS, CDR2 YFSETQ. The CDR3 protein is CASSPDVAGTGELFF. CDR3 DNA: TGCGCCAGCAGCCCCGACGTGGCCGGCACCGGGGAGCTGTTTTTT.

This sequence joins TRBV11-2 and TRBJ2-5; the D is unclear. Trimming removed 1 base at V and 5 bases at J, with 5 bases between. The CDR3 spans 12 residues. Looked up from germline, CDR1 is SGHAT and CDR2 is FQNNGV. The CDR3 loop is CASSLVGETQYF. Here the CDR3 DNA reads TGTGCCAGCAGCTTAGTCGGCGAGACCCAGTACTTC.

The chain uses TRBV19 and TRBJ2-5; D is undetermined. Looked up from germline, CDR1 is LNHDA and CDR2 is SQIVND (reference sequence). CDR3 length equals 15 residues. V was shortened by 6 bases and J by 1 base, with 15 bases between the two germline ends. In DNA, the CDR3 is TGTGCCAGTAGCCGTTGGTGGAGCTTCCAAGAGACCCAGTACTTC. It is translated as CASSRWWSFQETQYF.

The chain links TRBV5-4 to TRBJ2-7; D gene uncertain. V shed 6 bases and J shed 5 bases, with 9 bases lying between them. The CDR3 has 11 residues. Germline lookup yields CDR1 SGHNT and CDR2 YYREEE (reference sequence). CDR3 loop: CASTGGDEQYF. DNA for the CDR3: TGTGCCAGCACCGGTGGGGACGAGCAGTACTTC.

The gene calls are TRBV5-1 and TRBJ2-5; tentatively, D is TRBD1 or TRBD2 (5 bases each). The CDR3 length is 14 residues. V lost 7 bases and J 2 bases, leaving 15 bases between the germline ends. The V gene's germline CDR1 is SGHRS and CDR2 YFSETQ. As DNA, the CDR3 is TGCGCCAGCTATGGGACCGACACTCAAGAGACCCAGTACTTC. Translating it yields CASYGTDTQETQYF.

This clone has a single count. The CDR3 loop reads CASSAGTGRHGYTF. The CDR3 nucleotides read TGTGCCAGTAGTGCCGGGACAGGGCGGCATGGCTACACCTTC. This chain links TRBV19 with TRBJ1-2; the match to TRBD1 covers 9 bases. The CDR3 covers 14 residues. Germline V gene lookup returns CDR1 LNHDA and CDR2 SQIVND (reference sequence). With 5 bases clipped from V and 6 bases from J, the junction kept 7 bases outside the gene matches.

The chain links TRBV28 to TRBJ2-5, with 9 positions matching TRBD1. The CDR3 length is 14 residues. Unmatched junction bases numbered 6, after V lost 6 bases and J lost 4 bases. Germline values: CDR1 MDHEN, CDR2 SYDVKM. The CDR3 coding sequence is TGTGCCAGCAGGAAAGACAGGGGGAGAGAGACCCAGTACTTC. Protein product: CASRKDRGRETQYF.

This sequence joins TRBV28 and TRBJ2-5; 7 positions match TRBD1. CDR3 size: 14 residues. The V gene's germline CDR1 is MDHEN and CDR2 SYDVKM. V dropped 5 bases and J dropped 4; count of bases not matched to a gene: 7. The DNA of the CDR3 is TGTGCCAGCAGTGGGGACAGCGAAGGAGAGACCCAGTACTTC. Encoded protein: CASSGDSEGETQYF.

The chain is built from TRBV7-6 and TRBJ2-3, with 9 bases identical to TRBD2. J gave up 1 base and V 5 bases, and 4 bases lay outside the gene matches. The CDR3 totals 15 residues. Germline CDR1 reads SGHVS; CDR2 reads FNYEAQ. The CDR3 DNA is TGTGCCAGCAGCGCCCGGACTAGCGGCACAGATACGCAGTATTTT. The encoded protein is CASSARTSGTDTQYF.

The CDR3 sequence is CASSVNIRETSTGELFF. CDR3 coding DNA: TGTGCCAGCAGCGTTAACATTAGGGAGACCAGCACCGGGGAGCTGTTTTTT. The chain is built from TRBV9 and TRBJ2-2, with D perhaps TRBD2 (5 bases). This CDR3 has 17 amino acids. V was cut by 2 bases and J by 4 bases, with 18 bases left in between. The V gene's germline CDR1 is SGDLS and CDR2 YYNGEE. Variable domain in full (rest from reference TRBV9 and TRBJ2-2): DSGVTQTPKHLITATGQRVTLRCSPRSGDLSVYWYQQSLDQGLQFLIQYYNGEERAKGNILERFSAQQFPDLHSELNLSSLELGDSALYFCASSVNIRETSTGELFFGEGSRLTVL.

The chain carries TRBV6-1 and TRBJ1-1, with 9 bases identical to TRBD1. V shed 6 bases, J shed 6 bases, and the junction held 8 bases outside the gene matches. CDR1 is MNHNS, CDR2 SASEGT, per germline. The length of the CDR3 is 14 residues. The CDR3 DNA reads as TGTGCCAGCAGAAAATCGGACAGGGGCGCTGAAGCTTTCTTT. Amino acids: CASRKSDRGAEAFF.

This chain joins TRBV9 and TRBJ2-5; a possible D gene is TRBD1 (6 bases). In germline, CDR1 is SGDLS, CDR2 YYNGEE. Trimming cost V 4 bases and J 0 bases, with 10 bases left between them. The CDR3 loop spans 14 amino acids. In DNA form, the CDR3 reads TGTGCCAGCAGCCCCGGACAGAACCAAGAGACCCAGTACTTC. Residues: CASSPGQNQETQYF.

V gene TRBV18 combines with J gene TRBJ1-2, with D possibly matching TRBD1 (5 bases). The CDR3 extends over 15 amino acids. The V end lost 2 bases, the J end lost 2 bases, and 12 bases lay between the germline ends. CDR1 is KGHSH, CDR2 LQKENI, per germline. The CDR3 spells CASSPGDGRNYGYTF. The CDR3 DNA sequence: TGTGCCAGCTCACCAGGGGACGGCCGAAACTATGGCTACACCTTC.